This T cell receptor beta chain was obtained from a study of cytomegalovirus exposure and HLA in healthy donors. Germline assignment: CDR1 GTSNPN and CDR2 SVGIG (reference sequence). The CDR3 runs to 15 residues. Germline trimming cut 3 bases from V and 7 bases from J; bases unmatched to any gene: 9. Clones were sequenced by immunoSEQ multiplex PCR, and TCRdb holds only the in-frame ones, with some missing. The sample lists 85,000 to 95,000 clones, roughly 96% seen once, with over 0.7% in the top ten. The sequenced material came from PBMCs. This chain uses TRBV30 with TRBJ2-7, with TRBD2 identical over 13 bases. The TCR sequence derives from a man between 18 and 35 years old in good health and CMV-seronegative. In nucleotides, the CDR3 is TGTGCCTGGAGCGCGGGACTAGCGGGATTGGGGGAGCAGTACGTC. It yields the protein CAWSAGLAGLGEQYV.